Sequencing of this T cell receptor beta chain was carried out in a study of blood T cells in healthy people across ages. Notes on the study in general: Strong correlation was found linking TCR beta diversity to naive T cell percentage. With unsorted PBMCs, a conclusive comparison of naive versus antigen-experienced cells was not possible.

There are 15 residues in the CDR3. The germline V gene has CDR1 SGHRS and CDR2 YFSETQ. Germline trimming cut 3 bases from V and 2 bases from J; bases unmatched to any gene: 7. Using a J-beta primer mix together with a sample-barcoded 5' primer, a second PCR was run for 7 to 11 cycles. Each CDR3 protein is one row after TCRdb ran MiXCR on the 5' RACE reads. This table holds approximately 1.5 million distinct CDR3 sequences, about 35% found once. Of note for this clonotype: Its antigen is still unknown.

The study isolated at least 7 million PBMCs from each sample. What was sequenced was blood. The source of this sequence is a woman in her thirties in good health. The V call is TRBV5-1, the J call TRBJ2-5; 7 bases agree with TRBD2. CDR3 region: CASSSAGWPQETQYF. CDR3 nucleotide sequence: TGCGCCAGCAGCTCAGCGGGATGGCCGCAAGAGACCCAGTACTTC. Complete variable domain (other parts from reference TRBV5-1 and TRBJ2-5): KAGVTQTPRYLIKTRGQQVTLSCSPISGHRSVSWYQQTPGQGLQFLFEYFSETQRNKGNFPGRFSGRQFSNSRSEMNVSTLELGDSALYLCASSSAGWPQETQYFGPGTRLLVL.